The 22 T cell receptor beta chains listed next were all sequenced from one sample in a study of shared clonotypes between healthy human individuals. Using immunoSEQ multiplex PCR, the repertoire was profiled, and TCRdb retains in-frame clones only, with some absent. The sample contains 2 million to 2.5 million clones, 90% to 97% of which appear only once. The sequencing sample was made of naive CD4+ T cells sorted from blood. This sample's subset: CD45RA+ positively selected. All receptors derive from a man between 18 and 29 years old in good health.

V is TRBV2 and J is TRBJ1-4; D unresolved. CDR3 length equals 13 residues. V lost 8 bases and J 2 bases, leaving 9 bases between the germline ends. Germline V lookup: CDR1 SNHLY, CDR2 FYNNEI. CDR3 bases: TGTGCCAGCGAACAAGGGACTAATGAAAAACTGTTTTTT. Translating gives CASEQGTNEKLFF.

As for this clone: Other DNA sequences in this sample translate to the same CDR3. V and J are TRBV30 and TRBJ2-7; D remains ambiguous. The CDR3 contains 12 residues. With 1 base removed from V and 2 bases from J, the gap between germline ends came to 6 bases. The V gene's germline CDR1 is GTSNPN and CDR2 SVGIG (reference sequence). This CDR3 is CAWSGPPYEQYF. As DNA, the CDR3 is TGTGCCTGGAGTGGCCCCCCCTACGAGCAGTACTTC.

The genes are TRBV6-5 and TRBJ2-7; 10 positions match TRBD2. Losses at the gene ends were 6 bases for V and 6 bases for J; bases not matched to a gene: 11. The germline gives CDR1 MNHEY, CDR2 SVGAGI. The CDR3 has 15 residues. CDR3 nucleotides: TGTGCCAGCAGCCTTGGGTCTAGCGGGAGAGGCGAGCAGTACTTC. It specifies CASSLGSSGRGEQYF.

This sequence joins TRBV7-6 and TRBJ2-7, with D maybe TRBD2 (6 bases). CDR1 and CDR2 (germline): SGHVS, FNYEAQ. V was shortened by 5 bases and J by 5 bases, with 16 bases between the two germline ends. The length of the CDR3 is 14 residues. Here the CDR3 reads CASSASGTVNEQYF. The CDR3 DNA follows: TGTGCCAGCAGCGCATCCGGGACTGTCAACGAGCAGTACTTC.

The rearrangement links TRBV10-1 to TRBJ2-1; 10 bases are a match to TRBD1. The CDR3 extends over 16 amino acids. The germline V gene has CDR1 WNHNN and CDR2 SYGVQD (reference sequence). Trimming removed 6 bases from V and 0 bases from J; junction bases left unmatched: 5. The CDR3 region is CASREGQGYSYNEQFF. The CDR3 region has the DNA TGCGCCAGCAGAGAGGGACAGGGGTACTCCTACAATGAGCAGTTCTTC.

The V and J genes are TRBV2 and TRBJ1-1; the match to TRBD1 covers 7 bases. The CDR3 is 15 amino acids. J lost 4 bases, V lost 2 bases, and 7 bases had no gene match. CDR1 and CDR2 (germline): SNHLY, FYNNEI. CDR3 nucleotides: TGTGCCAGCAGTGAAAAGGGGGCCCAGGGCACTGAAGCTTTCTTT. This codes for CASSEKGAQGTEAFF. The full variable domain, with the rest looked up from reference TRBV2 and TRBJ1-1, is EPEVTQTPSHQVTQMGQEVILRCVPISNHLYFYWYRQILGQKVEFLVSFYNNEISEKSEIFDDQFSVERPDGSNFTLKIRSTKLEDSAMYFCASSEKGAQGTEAFFGQGTRLTVV.

This chain joins TRBV29-1 and TRBJ2-7, with 10 bases matching TRBD2. The germline CDR1 and CDR2 sequences are SQVTM and ANQGSEA. J gave up 2 bases and V 6 bases, and 7 bases lay outside the gene matches. The CDR3 runs 14 residues. The CDR3 is CSVARTSGAYEQYF. As DNA, the CDR3 is TGCAGCGTCGCTAGGACTAGCGGAGCCTACGAGCAGTACTTC.

In regard to this clone: Distinct nucleotide sequences in the sample also encode this CDR3. The V gene is TRBV6-4, the J gene TRBJ1-1, with D unresolved. This CDR3 region has 13 residues. Trimming shortened V by 3 bases and J by 1 base, and 6 bases separated the two germline ends. Germline V gene data show CDR1 as MRHNA and CDR2 as SNTAGT. The CDR3 sequence is CASSEQRNTEAFF. CDR3 nucleotides: TGTGCCAGCAGTGAGCAGAGGAACACTGAAGCTTTCTTT.

The V call is TRBV6-5, the J call TRBJ2-5; no clear D gene. This CDR3 has 14 amino acids. The germline V gene has CDR1 MNHEY and CDR2 SVGAGI. V was trimmed by 2 bases and J by 5 bases, leaving 12 bases between them. Here the CDR3 reads CASSYETALETQYF. In nucleotides, the CDR3 is TGTGCCAGCAGTTACGAGACGGCGCTGGAGACCCAGTACTTC.

The rearrangement uses TRBV28 and TRBJ1-2; tentative D call: TRBD1 (6 bases). CDR1 and CDR2 from the germline V gene are MDHEN and SYDVKM. Trimming shortened V by 1 base and J by 5 bases, and 11 bases separated the two germline ends. CDR3 length: 14 amino acids. The chain's CDR3 is CASSLYRGLYGYTF. The CDR3 nucleotides are TGTGCCAGCAGTTTATATCGGGGGCTATATGGCTACACCTTC.

The chain is built from TRBV27 and TRBJ2-3; tentatively, D is TRBD2 (6 bases). Germline V CDR1 and CDR2: MNHEY, SMNVEV (reference sequence). The V end lost 5 bases, the J end lost 0 bases, and 12 bases lay between the germline ends. The CDR3 loop spans 15 amino acids. The CDR3 sequence is CASSPSGLSTDTQYF. The CDR3 coding sequence is TGTGCCAGCAGTCCCTCGGGACTTAGCACAGATACGCAGTATTTT.

The count of this clone is one. The genes are TRBV18 and TRBJ1-5, with a tentative D call TRBD1 (6 bases). This CDR3 spans 14 amino acids. Trimming took off 2 bases at V and 4 bases at J, with 9 bases between the two ends. Germline CDR1 and CDR2: KGHSH and LQKENI. This CDR3 is CASSPSGENQPQHF. The CDR3 region has the DNA TGTGCCAGCTCACCATCAGGGGAGAATCAGCCCCAGCATTTT.

The chain employs TRBV15 and TRBJ1-1; 10 positions agree with TRBD1. The CDR3 consists of 15 residues. Germline trimming cut 8 bases from V and 4 bases from J; bases unmatched to any gene: 10. The V gene's germline CDR1 is LNHNV and CDR2 YYDKDF (reference sequence). In DNA, the CDR3 is TGTGCCACCTCCACCCGACAGGGGGCGGTCACTGAAGCTTTCTTT. This translates into CATSTRQGAVTEAFF.

This clone was observed a single time. V and J are TRBV9 and TRBJ1-2, with D possibly TRBD1 on 5 matching bases. Trimming left V 7 bases short and J 7 bases short, with 8 bases between. The CDR3 extends over 10 amino acids. CDR1 is SGDLS and CDR2 is YYNGEE in the germline V gene. The CDR3 DNA reads TGTGCCAGCGGGGGTTTTGGCTACACCTTC. Its translation: CASGGFGYTF.

A remark on this clone: Mismatch with germline at one junction end may stem from a read error. The chain carries TRBV28 and TRBJ1-2; 8 positions match TRBD1. The germline V gene encodes CDR1 MDHEN and CDR2 SYDVKM. The CDR3 has 16 residues. In nucleotides, the CDR3 is TGTGCCAGCAGTTCATCACCGGGACAGGACAACTATGGCTGCACCTTC. Translating gives CASSSSPGQDNYGCTF.

The chain uses TRBV5-1 and TRBJ2-1, with 7 positions matching TRBD2. The length of the CDR3 is 15 residues. Germline V lookup: CDR1 SGHRS, CDR2 YFSETQ. The trim removed 0 bases at V and 4 bases at J, leaving 4 bases unmatched. The CDR3 DNA reads as TGCGCCAGCAGCTTGGCGGGAGGTAAATACAATGAGCAGTTCTTC. Translation gives CASSLAGGKYNEQFF.

CDR3: CATSRGRVQPQHF. In nucleotides, the CDR3 is TGTGCCACCAGCAGAGGCAGGGTTCAGCCCCAGCATTTT. The chain uses TRBV15 and TRBJ1-5; maybe TRBD1 (5 bases). V was shortened by 1 base and J by 6 bases, with 7 bases between the two germline ends. The length of the CDR3 is 13 residues. From germline, CDR1 is LNHNV and CDR2 YYDKDF (reference sequence).

V and J are TRBV30 and TRBJ2-3; tentatively, D is TRBD1 (5 bases). Per the germline V gene, CDR1 is GTSNPN and CDR2 is SVGIG (reference sequence). This CDR3 is 15 amino acids long. V was pared by 0 bases and J by 1 base, with 11 bases between. The CDR3: CAWSVLGLGTDTQYF. The CDR3 bases are TGTGCCTGGAGTGTACTGGGGCTCGGCACAGATACGCAGTATTTT. Full variable domain (rest looked up from reference TRBV30 and TRBJ2-3): SQTIHQWPATLVQPVGSPLSLECTVEGTSNPNLYWYRQAAGRGLQLLFYSVGIGQISSEVPQNLSASRPQDRQFILSSKKLLLSDSGFYLCAWSVLGLGTDTQYFGPGTRLTVL.

The chain employs TRBV10-3 and TRBJ2-7, with 7 bases matching TRBD1. Trimming took 11 bases from V and 0 from J; bases not matched to a gene: 4. CDR1 is ENHRY, CDR2 SYGVKD, per germline. The length of the CDR3 is 12 residues. CDR3: CAAGDSSYEQYF. CDR3 coding DNA: TGTGCCGCTGGGGACAGCTCCTACGAGCAGTACTTC.

The genes are TRBV14 and TRBJ1-1; 7 bases fit TRBD1. V lost 4 bases, J lost 6 bases, and 5 bases stayed unmatched. CDR3 length: 13 residues. Germline CDR1 SGHDN, CDR2 FVKESK. CDR3 sequence (DNA): TGTGCCAGCAGCCTCAGACAGGGATCTGAAGCTTTCTTT. Protein product: CASSLRQGSEAFF.

This clone was recorded only once. Other DNA sequences in the sample encode the same CDR3. The chain combines TRBV6-1 with TRBJ1-2, with TRBD1 as a possible D gene (5 bases). The CDR3 length is 12 residues. The ends were cut back, 3 bases at V and 3 bases at J, with 5 bases in the middle. Germline CDR1 MNHNS, CDR2 SASEGT. The CDR3 is CASSEGHYGYTF. The CDR3 nucleotides read TGTGCCAGCAGTGAGGGACACTATGGCTACACCTTC.

V gene TRBV6-1 combines with J gene TRBJ1-2; tentative D call: TRBD1 (5 bases). This CDR3 has 13 residues. Germline-derived CDR1 and CDR2 are MNHNS and SASEGT. Trimming removed 2 bases at V and 10 bases at J, with 14 bases between. This CDR3 reads CASSEPWDGNYTF. Here the CDR3 DNA reads TGTGCCAGCAGTGAACCTTGGGACGGCAACTACACCTTC.